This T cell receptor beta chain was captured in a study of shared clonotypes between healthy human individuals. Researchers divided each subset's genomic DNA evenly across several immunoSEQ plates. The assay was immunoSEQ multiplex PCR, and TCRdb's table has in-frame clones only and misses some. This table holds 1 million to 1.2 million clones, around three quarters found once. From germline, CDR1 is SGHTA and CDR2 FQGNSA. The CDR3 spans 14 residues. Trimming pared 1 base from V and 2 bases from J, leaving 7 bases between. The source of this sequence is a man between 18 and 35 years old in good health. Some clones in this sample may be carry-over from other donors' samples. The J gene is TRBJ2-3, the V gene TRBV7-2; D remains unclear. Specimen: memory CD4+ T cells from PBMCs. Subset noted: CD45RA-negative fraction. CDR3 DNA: TGTGCCAGCAGCTTAGATTGGTCCACAGATACGCAGTATTTT. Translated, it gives CASSLDWSTDTQYF.